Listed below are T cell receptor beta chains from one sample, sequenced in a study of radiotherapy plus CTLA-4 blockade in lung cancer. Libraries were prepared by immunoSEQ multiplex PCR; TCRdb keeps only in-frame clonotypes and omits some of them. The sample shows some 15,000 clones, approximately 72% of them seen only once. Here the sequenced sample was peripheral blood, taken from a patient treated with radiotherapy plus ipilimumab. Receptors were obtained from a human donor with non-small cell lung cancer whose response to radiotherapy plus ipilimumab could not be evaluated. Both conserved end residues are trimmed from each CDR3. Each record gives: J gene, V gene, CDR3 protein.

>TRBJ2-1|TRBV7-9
ASSLNLGGGGVNEQF
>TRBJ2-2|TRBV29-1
SVRQGPGELF
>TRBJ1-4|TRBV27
ASSLSGATNEKLF
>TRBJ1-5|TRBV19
ASRGSGGAGQPQH
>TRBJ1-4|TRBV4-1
ASSGTGTGFEKLF
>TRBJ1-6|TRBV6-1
ASSAGPYNSPLH
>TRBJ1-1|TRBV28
ASSSKDSGGMNTEAF
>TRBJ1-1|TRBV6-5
ASSVTENTEAF
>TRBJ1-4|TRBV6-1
ASSEKEGTGGEKLF
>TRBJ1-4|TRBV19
ASSIDTGNEKLF
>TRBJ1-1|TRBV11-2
ASSLGQFSEAF
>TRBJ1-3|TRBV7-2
ASSLGQGNGNTIY
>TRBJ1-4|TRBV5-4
ASSLQATNEKLF
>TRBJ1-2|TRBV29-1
SVEPFQGKGGYT
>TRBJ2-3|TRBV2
ASSKTSGGPTDTQY
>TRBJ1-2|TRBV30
AWSVGPGGGYT
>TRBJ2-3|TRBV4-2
ASSRRLAGGITDTQY
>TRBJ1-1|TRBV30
AWSLAGGTEAF
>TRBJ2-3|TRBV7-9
ASSIGTSGDTQY
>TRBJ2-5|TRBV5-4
ASSATGGQETQY
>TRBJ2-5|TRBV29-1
SVDTASGGAETQY
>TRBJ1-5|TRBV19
ASRTRGQPQH
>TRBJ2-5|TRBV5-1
ASSFGPGQGSETQY
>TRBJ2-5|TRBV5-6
ASSLGQGVTETQY
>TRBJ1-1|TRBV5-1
ASSLEGSAEAF
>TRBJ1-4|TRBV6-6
ASSAGTNEKLF
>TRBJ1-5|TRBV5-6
ASSLGTISNQPQH
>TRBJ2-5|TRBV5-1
ASSLNRQETQY
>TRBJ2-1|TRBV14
ASSPSLAGGPEQF
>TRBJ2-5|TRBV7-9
ASSFRSGGIKETQY
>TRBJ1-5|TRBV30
AWSVKGGKQPQH
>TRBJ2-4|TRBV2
ASSGGLGNIQY
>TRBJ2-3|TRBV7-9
ASSPGTGGTDTQY